This T cell receptor beta chain comes out of a study of T cell repertoires in cytomegalovirus infection. The CDR3 is made up of 16 amino acids. Germline assignment: CDR1 SGHAT and CDR2 FQNNGV. With 1 base removed from V and 4 bases from J, the gap between germline ends came to 14 bases. TCRdb fed the reads into MiXCR, producing one record per CDR3 protein. The table records around 230,000 distinct CDR3 sequences, around 6.6% of them present only once. The chain combines TRBV11-2 with TRBJ2-1, with unresolved D. The clonotype was recovered from a human donor in good health (CMV status not recorded). Some clones in this sample may be carry-over from other donors' samples. The source material was PBMCs. CDR3 amino acids: CASSLVRAYAYNEQFF. The CDR3 nucleotides are TGTGCCAGCAGCTTAGTGCGCGCCTACGCATACAATGAGCAGTTCTTC.